Listed below are T cell receptor beta chains from one sample, sequenced in a study of T cells in Graves' hyperthyroidism and ophthalmopathy. Using its own MiXCR run on the multiplex PCR reads, TCRdb lists one record per CDR3 protein. The sample includes about 700,000 distinct CDR3 sequences, 12% to 15% seen only once; the top ten take roughly 10%. The sequenced material came from blood. The receptors come from a woman aged 18-30 years with Graves' hyperthyroidism. Both conserved end residues are part of each CDR3. The order of the fields is D gene, V gene, clone size, J gene, CDR3 DNA, CDR3 protein. D genes are given only for firm matches. Clone size is shown for a subset of rows, as once, few, many or a class of expanded clone.

D gene: TRBD2; V gene: TRBV5-1; clone size: few; J gene: TRBJ2-1; CDR3 DNA: TGCGCCAGCAGCCCCTGGGAGGGGTTCGCGGGATTTGATGAGCAGTTCTTC; CDR3 protein: CASSPWEGFAGFDEQFF
D gene: TRBD2; V gene: TRBV7-2; clone size: many; J gene: TRBJ2-1; CDR3 DNA: TGTGCCAGCAGCTCGACCAAGACCCGGACTAGCGGAGGCGAGCAGTTCTTC; CDR3 protein: CASSSTKTRTSGGEQFF
D gene: -; V gene: TRBV4-1; clone size: -; J gene: TRBJ2-2; CDR3 DNA: TGCGCCAGCAGCCAGGTACCGGTGGGGACAACCGGGGAGCTGTTTTTT; CDR3 protein: CASSQVPVGTTGELFF
D gene: -; V gene: TRBV5-1; clone size: -; J gene: TRBJ1-2; CDR3 DNA: TGCGCCAGCAGCCCCCCACAGGGAACCTATGGCTACACCTTC; CDR3 protein: CASSPPQGTYGYTF
D gene: -; V gene: TRBV20-1; clone size: few; J gene: TRBJ2-7; CDR3 DNA: TGCAGTGCTAGGGGGGCGCGAACCGAGCAGTACTTC; CDR3 protein: CSARGARTEQYF
D gene: TRBD2; V gene: TRBV7-2; clone size: -; J gene: TRBJ2-3; CDR3 DNA: TGTGCCAGCAGCTTAGTGGGGGGACTAGCGAAACGGACTACGCAGTATTTT; CDR3 protein: CASSLVGGLAKRTTQYF
D gene: TRBD2; V gene: TRBV6-2/TRBV6-3; clone size: -; J gene: TRBJ2-7; CDR3 DNA: TGTGCCAGCAGTTACTCGCGGCTAGCGGGAGTATTAGAATACGAGCAGTACTTC; CDR3 protein: CASSYSRLAGVLEYEQYF
D gene: TRBD1; V gene: TRBV13; clone size: many; J gene: TRBJ2-7; CDR3 DNA: TGTGCCAGCAGCATGACACGACAGGGAACCCACGAGCAGTACTTC; CDR3 protein: CASSMTRQGTHEQYF
D gene: -; V gene: TRBV11-2; clone size: many; J gene: TRBJ2-2; CDR3 DNA: TGTGCCAGCAGATACGGGCGGAAGAACACCGGGGAGCTGTTTTTT; CDR3 protein: CASRYGRKNTGELFF
D gene: TRBD2; V gene: TRBV4-1; clone size: many; J gene: TRBJ2-7; CDR3 DNA: TGCGCCAGCAGCCCGAAAGTCGCCCCTAGCGGGAGCTACGAGCAGTACTTC; CDR3 protein: CASSPKVAPSGSYEQYF
D gene: TRBD2; V gene: TRBV5-1; clone size: few; J gene: TRBJ2-1; CDR3 DNA: TGCGCCAGCAGCTTGGTAGGCAGCGGGGGTAATGAGCAGTTCTTC; CDR3 protein: CASSLVGSGGNEQFF
D gene: TRBD2; V gene: TRBV30; clone size: many; J gene: TRBJ2-3; CDR3 DNA: TGTGCCTGGAGTGAAAATAGCGGGAGGCTCAGCGCGCAGTATTTT; CDR3 protein: CAWSENSGRLSAQYF
D gene: -; V gene: TRBV4-1; clone size: -; J gene: TRBJ2-3; CDR3 DNA: TGTGCCAGCAGCCAAGTGTGGGACCGGGGCGGGGATACGCAGTATTTT; CDR3 protein: CASSQVWDRGGDTQYF
D gene: -; V gene: TRBV13; clone size: many; J gene: TRBJ1-1; CDR3 DNA: TGTGCCAGCAGCTTCCCCACGATGAACACTGAAGCTTTCTTT; CDR3 protein: CASSFPTMNTEAFF
D gene: -; V gene: TRBV6-2/TRBV6-3; clone size: -; J gene: TRBJ2-2; CDR3 DNA: TGTGCCAGCAGTTATACCGACATAAACACCGGGGAGCTGTTTTTT; CDR3 protein: CASSYTDINTGELFF
D gene: TRBD2; V gene: TRBV27; clone size: few; J gene: TRBJ2-2; CDR3 DNA: TGTGCCAGCAATACCGGGACTAGCGGCACCGGGGAGCTGTTTTTT; CDR3 protein: CASNTGTSGTGELFF
D gene: -; V gene: TRBV4-1; clone size: many; J gene: TRBJ2-4; CDR3 DNA: TGCGCCAGCAGCCAAGTTGGCCTAAAGGACACTTCGGGCAAAAACATTCAGTACTTC; CDR3 protein: CASSQVGLKDTSGKNIQYF
D gene: -; V gene: TRBV27; clone size: -; J gene: TRBJ1-1; CDR3 DNA: TGTGCCAGCAGCCCTCACCGTGAGGTGAACACTGAAGCTTTCTTT; CDR3 protein: CASSPHREVNTEAFF
D gene: TRBD2; V gene: TRBV19; clone size: few; J gene: TRBJ2-7; CDR3 DNA: TGCGCCAGTAGGCGTGCTAGCGGGGGCTACGAGCAGTACTTC; CDR3 protein: CASRRASGGYEQYF
D gene: -; V gene: TRBV27; clone size: few; J gene: TRBJ2-6; CDR3 DNA: TGTGCCAGCGTCTCTGCCAGGGGCTCCCCTTCTGGGGCCAACGTCCTGACTTTC; CDR3 protein: CASVSARGSPSGANVLTF
D gene: TRBD2; V gene: TRBV27; clone size: many; J gene: TRBJ2-5; CDR3 DNA: TGTGCCAGCAGGCGAGAGGGGGCGGGAGGGCCCTCAGAGACCCAGTACTTC; CDR3 protein: CASRREGAGGPSETQYF
D gene: -; V gene: TRBV4-1; clone size: many; J gene: TRBJ1-1; CDR3 DNA: TGCGCCAGCAGCCAAGAACAGTCGAACACTGAAGCTTTCTTT; CDR3 protein: CASSQEQSNTEAFF
D gene: TRBD1; V gene: TRBV30; clone size: many; J gene: TRBJ1-4; CDR3 DNA: TGTGCCTGGGGACAGGGGGCGAATGAAAAACTGTTTTTT; CDR3 protein: CAWGQGANEKLFF
D gene: -; V gene: TRBV5-1; clone size: many; J gene: TRBJ2-1; CDR3 DNA: TGCGCCAGCAGCCAAACTAGGAACTCCTACAATGAGCAGTTCTTC; CDR3 protein: CASSQTRNSYNEQFF
D gene: -; V gene: TRBV2; clone size: many; J gene: TRBJ2-7; CDR3 DNA: TGTGCCAGCCCCTCCTTAAGGAGGGGGTTATCCGAGCAGTACTTC; CDR3 protein: CASPSLRRGLSEQYF
D gene: -; V gene: TRBV12-3/TRBV12-4; clone size: -; J gene: TRBJ2-7; CDR3 DNA: TGTGCCAGCAGTTTTGGAGGGGGACAGATGACCTACGAGCAGTACTTC; CDR3 protein: CASSFGGGQMTYEQYF
D gene: -; V gene: TRBV10-3; clone size: -; J gene: TRBJ1-3; CDR3 DNA: TGTGCCATCAGCCCTGACAGGAATAGGGGCGGAAACACCATATATTTT; CDR3 protein: CAISPDRNRGGNTIYF
D gene: -; V gene: TRBV12-5; clone size: -; J gene: TRBJ1-2; CDR3 DNA: TGTGCTAGTGGTCGTGGGGGGAACTATGGCTACACCTTC; CDR3 protein: CASGRGGNYGYTF
D gene: -; V gene: TRBV9; clone size: few; J gene: TRBJ1-2; CDR3 DNA: TGTGCCAGCAGCGTAGCCGGGGGGGGTAGTCCCTTCTTTTACTATGGCTACACCTTC; CDR3 protein: CASSVAGGGSPFFYYGYTF
D gene: TRBD2; V gene: TRBV5-1; clone size: many; J gene: TRBJ2-1; CDR3 DNA: TGCGCCAGCAGCTTGGGCCTTCTTCTAGCGGATATATACAATGAGCAGTTCTTC; CDR3 protein: CASSLGLLLADIYNEQFF
D gene: -; V gene: TRBV7-9; clone size: -; J gene: TRBJ2-1; CDR3 DNA: TGTGCCAGCAGCCCAGACTCGCTCTACAATGAGCAGTTCTTC; CDR3 protein: CASSPDSLYNEQFF
D gene: TRBD2; V gene: TRBV20-1; clone size: many; J gene: TRBJ2-1; CDR3 DNA: TGCAGTGCGCCGGGTCTAGCGGGAGGACAGATCTACAATGAGCAGTTCTTC; CDR3 protein: CSAPGLAGGQIYNEQFF
D gene: TRBD1; V gene: TRBV6-6; clone size: many; J gene: TRBJ1-1; CDR3 DNA: TGTGCCAGCAGTTACTCGGACAGGGGGCGATGGGACACTGAAGCTTTCTTT; CDR3 protein: CASSYSDRGRWDTEAFF
D gene: -; V gene: TRBV28; clone size: many; J gene: TRBJ1-1; CDR3 DNA: TGTGCCAGCAGTCTACAGGTGGGGAACACTGAAGCTTTCTTT; CDR3 protein: CASSLQVGNTEAFF
D gene: TRBD2; V gene: TRBV28; clone size: -; J gene: TRBJ2-7; CDR3 DNA: TGTGCCAGCAGCATCGGGACTAGCGGGAGGGTTGAGCAGTACTTC; CDR3 protein: CASSIGTSGRVEQYF
D gene: -; V gene: TRBV6-6; clone size: many; J gene: TRBJ2-3; CDR3 DNA: TGTGCCAGCAGTTACGTCGGAGATACGCAGTATTTT; CDR3 protein: CASSYVGDTQYF
D gene: TRBD1; V gene: TRBV6-1; clone size: many; J gene: TRBJ1-2; CDR3 DNA: TGTGCCAGCACCCCCCGGGACAGGGACGGCTATGGCTACACCTTC; CDR3 protein: CASTPRDRDGYGYTF
D gene: TRBD1; V gene: TRBV30; clone size: many; J gene: TRBJ1-1; CDR3 DNA: TGTGCCTGGAGTAATGGACAGGGGAACACTGAAGCTTTCTTT; CDR3 protein: CAWSNGQGNTEAFF
D gene: TRBD1; V gene: TRBV9; clone size: -; J gene: TRBJ1-1; CDR3 DNA: TGTGCCAGCAGCCCGTCGGACAGGAGGAACACTGAAGCTTTCTTT; CDR3 protein: CASSPSDRRNTEAFF
D gene: -; V gene: TRBV3-1; clone size: many; J gene: TRBJ2-5; CDR3 DNA: TGTGCCAGCACCCACCACCGGGGACAAGAGACCCAGTACTTC; CDR3 protein: CASTHHRGQETQYF
D gene: TRBD1; V gene: TRBV19; clone size: -; J gene: TRBJ1-1; CDR3 DNA: TGTGCCAGTGTTCAGGACAGGATCGGCACTGAAGCTTTCTTT; CDR3 protein: CASVQDRIGTEAFF
D gene: TRBD1; V gene: TRBV28; clone size: many; J gene: TRBJ1-2; CDR3 DNA: TGTGCCAGCAGTCGACAGGGTTGGAGTGGCTACACCTTC; CDR3 protein: CASSRQGWSGYTF
D gene: -; V gene: TRBV27; clone size: many; J gene: TRBJ1-2; CDR3 DNA: TGTGCCAGCAGTTACAAGGGCAACTATGGCTACACCTTC; CDR3 protein: CASSYKGNYGYTF